Listed here are 5 T cell receptor beta chains from one sample, sequenced in a study of cytomegalovirus exposure and HLA in healthy donors. Sequenced by immunoSEQ multiplex PCR; TCRdb stores in-frame clones only, minus some. Of around 94,000 clones in the sample, about 95% are singletons; the top ten hold roughly 0.89%. The sequencing input was PBMCs. These receptors were taken from a woman under 30 in good health and CMV-seronegative.

This clone was counted a single time. The rearrangement uses TRBV11-1 and TRBJ1-1; a possible D gene is TRBD1 (5 bases). CDR1 is SGHAT, CDR2 FQDESV, per germline (reference sequence). The germline V and J ends were trimmed by 4 bases and 1 base, with 10 bases remaining between them. The CDR3 has 14 amino acids. The CDR3 DNA reads TGTGCCAGCAGCTCCTATACAGGGAACACTGAAGCTTTCTTT. It yields the protein CASSSYTGNTEAFF. Together with reference TRBV11-1 and TRBJ1-1, the CDR3 gives the full variable domain: EAEVAQSPRYKITEKSQAVAFWCDPISGHATLYWYRQILGQGPELLVQFQDESVVDDSQLPKDRFSAERLKGVDSTLKIQPAELGDSAMYLCASSSYTGNTEAFFGQGTRLTVV.

The V and J genes are TRBV2 and TRBJ2-6, with TRBD1 matching over 7 bases. Losses at the gene ends were 6 bases for V and 0 bases for J; bases not matched to a gene: 11. The CDR3 length is 18 residues. The germline V gene has CDR1 SNHLY and CDR2 FYNNEI. The CDR3 DNA follows: TGTGCCAGCAGCTCACCGGGACAGAGAGTCTCTGGGGCCAACGTCCTGACTTTC. Protein product: CASSSPGQRVSGANVLTF.

J is TRBJ1-1 and V is TRBV18; 9 bases agree with TRBD1. The CDR3 length is 17 residues. CDR1 and CDR2 (germline): KGHSH, LQKENI. Unmatched junction bases numbered 13, after V lost 1 base and J lost 7 bases. The CDR3 loop reads CASSPLQGAEPTGEAFF. The DNA for the CDR3 is TGTGCCAGCTCACCACTACAGGGGGCGGAGCCCACCGGTGAAGCTTTCTTT.

This clone was recorded only once. The rearrangement joins TRBV7-3 to TRBJ1-1; tentatively, D is TRBD1 (6 bases). Germline V gene data show CDR1 as SGHTA and CDR2 as FQGTGA. There are 15 residues in the CDR3. Trimming shortened V by 6 bases and J by 3 bases, and 17 bases separated the two germline ends. CDR3 nucleotides: TGTGCCAGCAGTTTACAACAGGGAAAGGACACTGAAGCTTTCTTT. This gives the protein CASSLQQGKDTEAFF. Filled out from reference TRBV7-3 and TRBJ1-1, the complete variable domain reads GAGVSQTPSNKVTEKGKYVELRCDPISGHTALYWYRQSLGQGPEFLIYFQGTGAADDSGLPNDRFFAVRPEGSVSTLKIQRTERGDSAVYLCASSLQQGKDTEAFFGQGTRLTVV.

In its sample, this clone was seen once. The chain recombines TRBV10-3 with TRBJ2-2; perhaps TRBD2 as D (5 bases). The length of the CDR3 is 14 residues. V was cut by 4 bases and J by 4 bases, with 10 bases left in between. Germline V gene sequence: CDR1 ENHRY, CDR2 SYGVKD. For the CDR3, the DNA is TGTGCCATCAGTGCTAGCAGTTTCACCGGGGAGCTGTTTTTT. Amino acids: CAISASSFTGELFF.